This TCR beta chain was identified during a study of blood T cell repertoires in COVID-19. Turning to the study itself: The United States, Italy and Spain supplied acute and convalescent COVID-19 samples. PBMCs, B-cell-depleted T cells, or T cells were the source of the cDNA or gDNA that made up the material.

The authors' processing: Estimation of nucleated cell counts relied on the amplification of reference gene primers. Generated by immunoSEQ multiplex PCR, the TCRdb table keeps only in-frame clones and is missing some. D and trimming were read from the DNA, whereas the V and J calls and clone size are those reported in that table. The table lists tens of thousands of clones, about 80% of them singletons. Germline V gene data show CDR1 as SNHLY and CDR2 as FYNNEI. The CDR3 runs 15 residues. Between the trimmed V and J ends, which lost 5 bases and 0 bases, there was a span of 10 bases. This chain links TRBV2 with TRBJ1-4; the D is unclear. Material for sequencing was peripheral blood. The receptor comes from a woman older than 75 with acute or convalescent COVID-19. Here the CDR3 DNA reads TGTGCCAGCAGTATATCCCTCTCAACTAATGAAAAACTGTTTTTT. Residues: CASSISLSTNEKLFF.